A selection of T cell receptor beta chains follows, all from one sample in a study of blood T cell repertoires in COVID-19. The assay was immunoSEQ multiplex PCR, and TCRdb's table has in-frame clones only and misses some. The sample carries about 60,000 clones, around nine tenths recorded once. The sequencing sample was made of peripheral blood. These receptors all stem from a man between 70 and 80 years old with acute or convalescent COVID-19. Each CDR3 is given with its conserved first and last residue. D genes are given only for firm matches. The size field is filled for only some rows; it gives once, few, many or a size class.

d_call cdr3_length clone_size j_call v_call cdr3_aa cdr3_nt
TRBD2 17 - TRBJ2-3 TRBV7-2 CASRRDPLAGGPDTQYF TGTGCCAGCCGTAGAGACCCCCTAGCGGGGGGGCCGGATACGCAGTATTTT
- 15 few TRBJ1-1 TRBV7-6 CASSLLAQGNTEAFF TGTGCCAGCAGCTTATTGGCACAGGGAAACACTGAAGCTTTCTTT
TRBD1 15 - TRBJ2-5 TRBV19 CASSTRTGVKETQYF TGTGCCAGTAGTACTCGGACAGGGGTTAAAGAGACCCAGTACTTC
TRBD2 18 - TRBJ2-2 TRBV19 CASRNRTSGDVRTGELFF TGTGCCAGTAGAAATCGGACTAGCGGGGATGTTCGGACCGGGGAGCTGTTTTTT
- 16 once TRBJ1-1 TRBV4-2 CASSQEEGAMNTEAFF TGTGCCAGCAGCCAAGAAGAGGGAGCCATGAACACTGAAGCTTTCTTT
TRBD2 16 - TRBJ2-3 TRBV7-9 CASSHGLAVSTDTQYF TGTGCCAGCAGCCACGGACTAGCGGTGAGCACAGATACGCAGTATTTT
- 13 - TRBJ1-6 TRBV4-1 CASSQVSDSPLHF TGCGCCAGCAGCCAAGTTTCGGATTCACCCCTCCACTTT
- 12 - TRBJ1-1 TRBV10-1 CASSESEQEAFF TGCGCCAGCAGTGAGTCAGAACAGGAAGCTTTCTTT
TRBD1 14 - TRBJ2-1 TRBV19 CASNQGTGFDEQFF TGTGCCAGTAACCAAGGGACAGGGTTCGATGAGCAGTTCTTC
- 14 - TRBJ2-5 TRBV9 CASSVVGGQETQYF TGTGCCAGCAGCGTAGTAGGGGGTCAAGAGACCCAGTACTTC
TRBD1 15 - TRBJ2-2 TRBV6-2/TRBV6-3 CASSNRDRGTGELFF TGTGCCAGCAGTAACCGGGACAGGGGCACCGGGGAGCTGTTTTTT
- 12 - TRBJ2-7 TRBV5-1 CASSLDGGEQYF TGCGCCAGCAGCTTGGACGGGGGCGAGCAGTACTTC
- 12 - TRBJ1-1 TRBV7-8 CASSPQGTEAFF TGTGCCAGCAGCCCACAGGGTACTGAAGCTTTCTTT
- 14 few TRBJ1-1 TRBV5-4 CASSLQGGNTEAFF TGTGCCAGCAGCTTGCAGGGAGGGAACACTGAAGCTTTCTTT
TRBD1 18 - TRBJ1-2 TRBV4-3 CASSEGQGINLWDYGYTF TGCGCCAGCAGCGAGGGACAGGGCATTAACCTCTGGGACTATGGCTACACCTTC
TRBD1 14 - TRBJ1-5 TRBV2 CASSGQGGNQPQHF TGTGCCAGCAGTGGACAGGGGGGGAATCAGCCCCAGCATTTT
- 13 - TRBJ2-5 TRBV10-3 CAINRQIGETQYF TGTGCCATCAATCGACAAATCGGAGAGACCCAGTACTTC
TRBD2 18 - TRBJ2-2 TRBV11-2 CASSPRSRDYSFTGELFF TGTGCCAGCAGCCCCCGGTCCCGGGACTACTCGTTCACCGGGGAGCTGTTTTTT
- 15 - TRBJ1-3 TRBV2 CASSDAGQGRGTIYF TGTGCCAGCAGTGATGCGGGGCAGGGTAGGGGCACCATATATTTT
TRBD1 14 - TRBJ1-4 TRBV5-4 CASSQGTGGEKLFF TGTGCCAGCAGCCAGGGGACAGGGGGTGAAAAACTGTTTTTT
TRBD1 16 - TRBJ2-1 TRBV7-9 CASSPRTGKIFDEQFF TGTGCCAGCAGCCCCCGGACAGGGAAAATCTTTGATGAGCAGTTCTTC
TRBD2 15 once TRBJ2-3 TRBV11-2 CASSILAGLSDTQYF TGTGCCAGCAGCATCTTAGCGGGGCTCTCGGATACGCAGTATTTT
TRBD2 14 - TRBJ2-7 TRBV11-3 CASSPGGASYEQYF TGTGCCAGCAGCCCCGGGGGGGCCTCCTACGAGCAGTACTTC
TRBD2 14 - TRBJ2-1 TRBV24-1 CATSVGGTHNEQFF TGTGCCACCAGTGTGGGGGGGACCCACAATGAGCAGTTCTTC
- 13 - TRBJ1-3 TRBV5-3 CARSPEAGNPIYF TGTGCCAGAAGCCCCGAAGCAGGGAACCCCATATATTTT
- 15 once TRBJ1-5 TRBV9 CASSVGGYSNQPQHF TGTGCCAGCAGCGTCGGCGGGTATAGCAATCAGCCCCAGCATTTT
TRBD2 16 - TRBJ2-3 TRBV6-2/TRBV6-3 CASSYAASGATDTQYF TGTGCCAGCAGTTACGCGGCTAGCGGGGCGACAGATACGCAGTATTTT